The 24 T cell receptor beta chains reported below all come from one sample, sequenced in a study of cytomegalovirus exposure and HLA in healthy donors. Method: immunoSEQ multiplex PCR; TCRdb's copy keeps in-frame clones and lacks some. The sample carries 300,000 to 450,000 clones, 75% to 90% recorded once. The sample comprised PBMCs. Source of these receptors: a woman younger than 30 in good health and CMV-seronegative.

This chain joins TRBV28 and TRBJ1-1, with a possible D match to TRBD1 (6 bases). Per the germline V gene, CDR1 is MDHEN and CDR2 is SYDVKM. CDR3 length: 14 residues. Trimming shortened V by 5 bases and J by 5 bases, and 15 bases separated the two germline ends. The CDR3 here is CASSTGTGGTEAFF. The CDR3 DNA is TGTGCCAGCAGTACAGGGACCGGTGGGACTGAAGCTTTCTTT.

The V and J genes are TRBV30 and TRBJ1-4, with D unclear. The germline V gene encodes CDR1 GTSNPN and CDR2 SVGIG (reference sequence). Trimming pared 0 bases from V and 10 bases from J, leaving 15 bases between. The CDR3 totals 14 residues. CDR3 DNA sequence: TGTGCCTGGAGTGTAGATCGTGAGGGTGGAAAACTGTTTTTT. Its translation is CAWSVDREGGKLFF.

This chain connects TRBV5-1 to TRBJ2-2, with TRBD1 matching 8 bases. The CDR3 loop spans 17 amino acids. The germline CDR1 and CDR2 sequences are SGHRS and YFSETQ. The J segment lost 10 bases and the V segment lost 0 bases, leaving 14 bases of the junction unmatched. The CDR3 sequence: CASSLAAGGAFVAELFF. The CDR3 DNA follows: TGCGCCAGCAGCTTGGCTGCAGGGGGCGCGTTTGTCGCGGAGCTGTTTTTT.

The J gene is TRBJ1-2, the V gene TRBV28; perhaps TRBD1 as D (6 bases). Germline assignment: CDR1 MDHEN and CDR2 SYDVKM. With 3 bases removed from V and 2 bases from J, the gap between germline ends came to 10 bases. The length of the CDR3 is 14 residues. The CDR3 DNA reads as TGTGCCAGCAGTTTGATGGACAGAAACTATGGCTACACCTTC. Translation gives CASSLMDRNYGYTF.

This clone came up a few times. V gene TRBV29-1 combines with J gene TRBJ1-5; TRBD1 might be the D (5 bases). The CDR3 is 13 amino acids. Trimming took off 1 base at V and 1 base at J, with 5 bases between the two ends. Germline V lookup: CDR1 SQVTM, CDR2 ANQGSEA. The CDR3 sequence: CSVEAGSNQPQHF. The CDR3, as DNA: TGCAGCGTTGAAGCAGGGAGCAATCAGCCCCAGCATTTT.

V usage is TRBV4-2 and J usage is TRBJ1-5; 8 bases match TRBD1. V shed 0 bases and J 3 bases; nucleotides not matched to a gene: 4. The germline gives CDR1 LGHNA, CDR2 YNFKEQ. The CDR3 has 16 amino acids. The CDR3 loop is CASSQDDRGYNQPQHF. CDR3 coding DNA: TGTGCCAGCAGCCAAGACGACAGGGGTTACAATCAGCCCCAGCATTTT.

This chain's CDR3 is CASSVVGTGGSGIYGYTF. The CDR3 coding sequence is TGTGCCAGCAGCGTAGTAGGGACAGGGGGCTCCGGGATCTATGGCTACACCTTC. The rearrangement joins TRBV9 to TRBJ1-2, with TRBD1 identical over 12 bases. V dropped 0 bases and J dropped 4; count of bases not matched to a gene: 10. CDR3 length: 18 residues. Germline CDR1 reads SGDLS; CDR2 reads YYNGEE.

The J gene is TRBJ1-4, the V gene TRBV4-1; weak D call: TRBD1 (6 bases). This CDR3 is built from 16 residues. CDR1 is MGHRA and CDR2 is YSYEKL in the germline V gene. V was shortened by 0 bases and J by 5 bases, with 13 bases between the two germline ends. CDR3 sequence reads: CASSQDLGQRNEKLFF. CDR3 coding DNA: TGCGCCAGCAGCCAAGATCTAGGACAGAGAAATGAAAAACTGTTTTTT.

The CDR3 sequence is CASSLQVLNTGELFF. The CDR3, as DNA: TGCGCCAGCAGCTTGCAGGTGCTGAACACCGGGGAGCTGTTTTTT. The chain is built from TRBV5-1 and TRBJ2-2; D is undetermined. The CDR3 extends over 15 amino acids. The germline V gene encodes CDR1 SGHRS and CDR2 YFSETQ. Between the trimmed V and J ends, which lost 1 base and 1 base, there was a span of 8 bases.

This clone was picked up one time. The CDR3 region is CAIKDSLSWTQYF. The CDR3 DNA is TGTGCCATCAAAGACAGCCTTAGTTGGACCCAGTACTTC. The rearrangement uses TRBV10-3 and TRBJ2-5; tentative D call: TRBD1 (5 bases). The CDR3 is made up of 13 amino acids. Per germline, CDR1 ENHRY and CDR2 SYGVKD. V lost 7 bases and J 7 bases, leaving 16 bases between the germline ends.

The gene calls are TRBV6-5 and TRBJ2-7; 9 bases align to TRBD1. CDR1 and CDR2 (germline): MNHEY, SVGAGI. With 8 bases clipped from V and 3 bases from J, the junction kept 2 bases outside the gene matches. The CDR3 sequence is 12 residues long. The CDR3: CASGTGLYEQYF. Here the CDR3 DNA reads TGTGCCAGCGGGACAGGGCTCTACGAGCAGTACTTC.

The chain employs TRBV4-2 and TRBJ2-1, with 11 bases identical to TRBD1. Germline lookup yields CDR1 LGHNA and CDR2 YNFKEQ. The CDR3 totals 16 residues. V lost 0 bases to trimming and J lost 6 bases; unmatched junction nucleotides: 4. CDR3: CASSQDRGQGGNEQFF. The CDR3 DNA reads as TGTGCCAGCAGCCAAGATCGGGGACAGGGGGGCAATGAGCAGTTCTTC.

This chain joins TRBV6-6 and TRBJ2-7, with TRBD1 as a possible D gene (5 bases). Germline CDR1 is MNHNY and CDR2 is SVGAGI (reference sequence). The V end lost 6 bases, the J end lost 4 bases, and 13 bases lay between the germline ends. The CDR3 covers 13 residues. This CDR3 is CASRGRQGYEQYF. CDR3 DNA: TGTGCCAGCAGAGGCAGGCAGGGATACGAGCAGTACTTC.

This clone was recorded once. The chain carries TRBV6-6 and TRBJ2-7; D is possibly TRBD2 (6 bases). CDR1 and CDR2 from the germline V gene are MNHNY and SVGAGI (reference sequence). The CDR3 length is 14 residues. V was clipped by 8 bases and J by 0 bases, with 14 bases between them. The CDR3 sequence: CASGRGTDSYEQYF. The CDR3 coding sequence is TGTGCCAGCGGACGTGGGACTGACTCCTACGAGCAGTACTTC.

V and J are TRBV2 and TRBJ1-1, with D perhaps TRBD1 (5 bases). Per germline, CDR1 SNHLY and CDR2 FYNNEI. The CDR3 loop spans 12 amino acids. V was pared by 6 bases and J by 8 bases, with 13 bases between. The CDR3 bases are TGTGCCAGCAGGGGGCAAAGGGTGGAAGCTTTCTTT. It yields the protein CASRGQRVEAFF.

The V and J genes are TRBV7-2 and TRBJ2-7, with TRBD1 identical over 7 bases. V was clipped by 5 bases and J by 2 bases; unmatched bases: 9. From germline, CDR1 is SGHTA and CDR2 FQGNSA. The CDR3 has 15 amino acids. The CDR3 reads CASSRQGVGTYEQYF. The CDR3 coding sequence is TGTGCCAGCAGCCGCCAGGGGGTCGGGACCTACGAGCAGTACTTC.

The CDR3 spells CASSGNGLAVEFF. CDR3 DNA: TGTGCCAGCAGTGGTAACGGACTAGCGGTGGAGTTCTTC. V usage is TRBV2 and J usage is TRBJ2-1; 10 bases are shared with TRBD2. The CDR3 covers 13 residues. Germline V lookup: CDR1 SNHLY, CDR2 FYNNEI. Trimming cost V 4 bases and J 14 bases; bases outside gene matches: 8.

The chain uses TRBV9 and TRBJ2-7, with 13 bases aligning to TRBD2. This CDR3 is built from 17 residues. V lost 0 bases, J lost 5 bases, and 8 bases stayed unmatched. Germline loops: CDR1 SGDLS, CDR2 YYNGEE. CDR3 sequence (DNA): TGTGCCAGCAGCGTAGGAGGACTAGCGGGAGTTCAGGACGAGCAGTACTTC. As protein: CASSVGGLAGVQDEQYF.

The chain has TRBV29-1 and TRBJ2-3; TRBD2 aligns across 11 bases. The CDR3 sequence is 15 residues long. CDR1 SQVTM and CDR2 ANQGSEA come from the germline V gene. V trimming: 1 base; J trimming: 8 bases; junction bases outside the gene matches: 8. This CDR3 reads CSVEAGLAGGGTQYF. DNA of the CDR3: TGCAGCGTTGAAGCGGGGCTAGCGGGAGGTGGTACGCAGTATTTT.

The CDR3 sequence is CASSLMYSSGANVLTF. As DNA, the CDR3 is TGCGCCAGCAGCTTGATGTACAGCTCTGGGGCCAACGTCCTGACTTTC. The chain couples TRBV5-1 to TRBJ2-6; no reliable D call. The ends were cut back, 1 base at V and 0 bases at J, with 8 bases in the middle. Germline CDR1 and CDR2: SGHRS and YFSETQ. The CDR3 consists of 16 residues.

The chain has TRBV4-1 and TRBJ1-5; D is uncertain. The germline V and J ends were trimmed by 0 bases and 3 bases, with 9 bases remaining between them. The CDR3 loop spans 15 amino acids. Germline loops: CDR1 MGHRA, CDR2 YSYEKL. The CDR3 nucleotides are TGCGCCAGCAGCCAAGATAACGAGGCCAATCAGCCCCAGCATTTT. Translated: CASSQDNEANQPQHF.

This clone was counted a single time. This chain connects TRBV6-5 to TRBJ2-1; 7 bases agree with TRBD1. The V gene end was trimmed by 0 bases and the J gene end by 4 bases; junction bases not matched to a gene: 3. The CDR3 has 15 amino acids. The germline gives CDR1 MNHEY, CDR2 SVGAGI. CDR3 in DNA: TGTGCCAGCAGTTACTCACAGGGGTTTTACAATGAGCAGTTCTTC. This translates into CASSYSQGFYNEQFF.

The rearrangement joins TRBV2 to TRBJ1-5; TRBD1 matches 9 bases. From germline, CDR1 is SNHLY and CDR2 FYNNEI. The length of the CDR3 is 15 residues. J gave up 7 bases and V 5 bases, and 9 bases lay outside the gene matches. The DNA for the CDR3 is TGTGCCAGCAGTCCTGGGACAGGGCGAGCCCAGCCCCAGCATTTT. Translation: CASSPGTGRAQPQHF.

This rearrangement joins TRBV6-5 to TRBJ1-1; 7 positions agree with TRBD1. This CDR3 is 15 amino acids long. The germline V gene has CDR1 MNHEY and CDR2 SVGAGI. The V gene end was trimmed by 2 bases and the J gene end by 6 bases; junction bases not matched to a gene: 9. CDR3 sequence reads: CASSYGGSGTAEAFF. CDR3 DNA: TGTGCCAGCAGTTACGGGGGATCCGGGACAGCTGAAGCTTTCTTT.